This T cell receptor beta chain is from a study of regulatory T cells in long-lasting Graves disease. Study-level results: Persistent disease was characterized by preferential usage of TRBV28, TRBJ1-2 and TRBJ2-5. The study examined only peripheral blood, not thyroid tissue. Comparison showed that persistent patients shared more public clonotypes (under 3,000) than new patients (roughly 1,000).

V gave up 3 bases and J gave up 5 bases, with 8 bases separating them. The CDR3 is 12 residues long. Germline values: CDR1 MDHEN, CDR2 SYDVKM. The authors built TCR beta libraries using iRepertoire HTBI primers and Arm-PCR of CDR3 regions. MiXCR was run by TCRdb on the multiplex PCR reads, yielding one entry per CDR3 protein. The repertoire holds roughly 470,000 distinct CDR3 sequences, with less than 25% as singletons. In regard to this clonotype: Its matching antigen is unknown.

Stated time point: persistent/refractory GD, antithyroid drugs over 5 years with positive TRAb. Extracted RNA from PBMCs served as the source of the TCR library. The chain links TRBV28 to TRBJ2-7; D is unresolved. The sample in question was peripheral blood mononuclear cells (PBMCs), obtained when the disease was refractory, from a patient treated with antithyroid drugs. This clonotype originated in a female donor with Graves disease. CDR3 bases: TGTGCCAGCAGTTTTAAGGTCCACGAGCAGTACTTC. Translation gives CASSFKVHEQYF.